This T cell receptor beta chain was obtained from a study of T cell repertoires in cytomegalovirus infection. Whole-study context: In public TCR beta signatures, there were indications of both CMV infection and matching HLA type.

Study-level findings and limits: The ex vivo response was dominated by HLA-C-restricted CMV-specific TCR beta clonotypes. Identification of carriers of CMV plus the relevant HLA was performed using cumulative public TCR beta family frequency.

MiXCR was run by TCRdb on the reads, yielding one entry per CDR3 protein. Among nearly 650,000 distinct CDR3 sequences, 20% to 25% were seen once, and the ten largest hold 7.5% to 9%. Of note for this clonotype: Its antigen is unknown.

Trimming took off 0 bases at V and 10 bases at J, with 13 bases between the two ends. Germline loops: CDR1 DFQATT, CDR2 SNEGSKA (reference sequence). This CDR3 has 13 residues. The clonotype was recovered from a human donor in good health (CMV status not recorded). Some clones in this sample may be carry-over from other donors' samples. Sequenced: CD8+ T cells from PBMCs. This sequence joins TRBV20-1 and TRBJ2-1; perhaps D is TRBD1 or TRBD2 (5 bases each). CDR3 sequence reads: CSARDVRDLEQFF. In DNA form, the CDR3 reads TGCAGTGCTAGAGATGTAAGGGACCTGGAGCAGTTCTTC.